Sequencing of this TCR beta chain was carried out in a study of beta chain features in type 1 diabetes. Study-wide context: The study examined roughly 100 million sorted cells across all samples. Findings of the study overall: The cDNA sequencing approach could over-represent high-TCR-expressing cells. In every one of the four CD4+ subsets, TCRB CDR3s were moderately but significantly shorter in Type 1 diabetes patients.

About 116 mL of blood, on average, came from one heparinised draw per donor. In the case of this clone: The antigen is not known.

Expressed TCRB transcripts were sequenced after all isolated RNA was converted to cDNA. Stem cell-like memory T cell samples yielded 980,000 or so reads on average. Libraries were prepared by immunoSEQ multiplex PCR; TCRdb keeps only in-frame clonotypes and omits some of them. The sample carries about 25,000 clones, about 63% recorded once. This CDR3 contains 16 residues. Per germline, CDR1 SGHTA and CDR2 FQGTGA. Trimming at V came to 5 bases and at J to 5 bases, leaving 10 bases not matched to a gene. The sequenced sample was stem cell memory CD4+ T cells from blood. This sequence originates from a woman aged 40 to 49 with type 1 diabetes. V usage is TRBV7-3 and J usage is TRBJ2-5; 11 positions agree with TRBD2. Here the CDR3 reads CASSPTSGAPRETQYF. Here the CDR3 DNA reads TGTGCCAGCAGCCCGACTAGCGGGGCGCCTCGGGAGACCCAGTACTTC. Based on the CDR3 plus reference TRBV7-3 and TRBJ2-5, the full variable domain is GAGVSQTPSNKVTEKGKYVELRCDPISGHTALYWYRQSLGQGPEFLIYFQGTGAADDSGLPNDRFFAVRPEGSVSTLKIQRTERGDSAVYLCASSPTSGAPRETQYFGPGTRLLVL.